This T cell receptor beta chain was identified during a study of T cell responses to AZD1222 COVID-19 vaccine. The study, taken as a whole, reports: Spike-specific TCR breadth and depth rose after two AZD1222 doses.

Profiled with immunoSEQ multiplex PCR; TCRdb holds only in-frame clones, not every one. The table shows 160,000 or so clones, with over 80% occurring only once. The CDR3 runs 17 residues. Germline CDR1 reads SGHTA; CDR2 reads FQGNSA. V was cut by 5 bases and J by 1 base, with 20 bases left in between. Worth noting for this clone: Its antigen is undetermined.

This clonotype was obtained from an adult who received the MenACWY meningococcal vaccine as a control. The chain recombines TRBV7-2 with TRBJ1-1; perhaps TRBD1 as D (5 bases). The sample was peripheral blood, taken 28 days after the second dose of the MenACWY control vaccine. In nucleotides, the CDR3 is TGTGCCAGCAGCACAACCTCAGGGCCCCCGGGGAACACTGAAGCTTTCTTT. Residues: CASSTTSGPPGNTEAFF.